Each of the 25 T cell receptor beta chains below was sequenced from the same sample in a study of T cell responses to AZD1222 COVID-19 vaccine. The data were produced by immunoSEQ multiplex PCR, yet TCRdb's version contains in-frame clones alone and is incomplete. The table includes about 140,000 clones, approximately 89% detected once. This sample comprised peripheral blood, obtained on day 0 of AZD1222 vaccination. These receptors were taken from an adult in good health.

The J gene is TRBJ2-6, the V gene TRBV19; unclear D gene. The CDR3 is 13 amino acids. Trimming cost V 11 bases and J 1 base, with 9 bases left between them. Germline loops: CDR1 LNHDA, CDR2 SQIVND (reference sequence). CDR3 protein: CAGSVSGANVLTF. The CDR3 nucleotides are TGTGCCGGGTCGGTGTCTGGGGCCAACGTCCTGACTTTC. Together with reference TRBV19 and TRBJ2-6, the CDR3 gives the full variable domain: DGGITQSPKYLFRKEGQNVTLSCEQNLNHDAMYWYRQDPGQGLRLIYYSQIVNDFQKGDIAEGYSVSREKKESFPLTVTSAQKNPTAFYLCAGSVSGANVLTFGAGSRLTVL.

The chain recombines TRBV2 with TRBJ1-5; D remains ambiguous. Trimming cost V 9 bases and J 6 bases, with 18 bases left between them. Germline CDR1 SNHLY, CDR2 FYNNEI. CDR3 length: 14 residues. The CDR3 bases are TGTGCCAGTGACCCATCGAAACTGGGTCAGCCCCAGCATTTT. Its protein is CASDPSKLGQPQHF.

This clone came up a few times. This chain uses TRBV24-1 with TRBJ1-5; perhaps TRBD1 as D (5 bases). Between the trimmed V and J ends, which lost 3 bases and 4 bases, there was a span of 18 bases. Germline CDR1 is KGHDR and CDR2 is SFDVKD. This CDR3 comprises 17 residues. This CDR3 reads CATSDAPGPSGNQPQHF. The CDR3, as DNA: TGTGCCACCAGTGATGCACCGGGACCTTCGGGAAATCAGCCCCAGCATTTT.

The chain is built from TRBV7-2 and TRBJ1-1; D possibly corresponds to TRBD1 (5 bases). The CDR3 is 13 amino acids. V lost 5 bases and J lost 5, with 12 bases in between. Germline lookup yields CDR1 SGHTA and CDR2 FQGNSA. CDR3 bases: TGTGCCAGCAGCGCCGGACGGGGGACTGAAGCTTTCTTT. Its protein product is CASSAGRGTEAFF.

V and J are TRBV4-2 and TRBJ2-3; TRBD2 might be the D (5 bases). The CDR3 totals 12 residues. Trimming left V 3 bases short and J 5 bases short, with 6 bases between. In germline, CDR1 is LGHNA, CDR2 YNFKEQ. Here the CDR3 reads CASSQSGDTQYF. Here the CDR3 DNA reads TGTGCCAGCAGCCAGAGCGGAGATACGCAGTATTTT.

The rearrangement uses TRBV5-1 and TRBJ2-7, with 9 nucleotides matching TRBD1. The CDR3 extends over 14 amino acids. Looked up from germline, CDR1 is SGHRS and CDR2 is YFSETQ. V was clipped by 0 bases and J by 2 bases; unmatched bases: 0. The DNA for the CDR3 is TGCGCCAGCAGCTTGGGGACAGGGGCCTACGAGCAGTACTTC. This gives the protein CASSLGTGAYEQYF. The full variable domain, in which reference TRBV5-1 and TRBJ2-7 provide the parts outside the CDR3, is KAGVTQTPRYLIKTRGQQVTLSCSPISGHRSVSWYQQTPGQGLQFLFEYFSETQRNKGNFPGRFSGRQFSNSRSEMNVSTLELGDSALYLCASSLGTGAYEQYFGPGTRLTVT.

The chain uses TRBV27 and TRBJ1-5; no definite D call. Germline V CDR1 and CDR2: MNHEY, SMNVEV (reference sequence). The CDR3 length is 13 residues. The germline V and J ends were trimmed by 3 bases and 7 bases, with 10 bases remaining between them. This chain's CDR3 is CASSFGSGQPQHF. The DNA for the CDR3 is TGTGCCAGCAGTTTCGGGTCGGGACAGCCCCAGCATTTT.

The V gene is TRBV7-2, the J gene TRBJ1-5, with D unclear. Germline V gives CDR1 SGHTA, CDR2 FQGNSA. This CDR3 spans 14 amino acids. V was pared by 1 base and J by 1 base, with 5 bases between. The DNA of the CDR3 is TGTGCCAGCAGCTTAGTTAACAGCAATCAGCCCCAGCATTTT. Protein sequence: CASSLVNSNQPQHF.

The chain has TRBV28 and TRBJ1-1; D not certain. This CDR3 has 14 residues. Germline values: CDR1 MDHEN, CDR2 SYDVKM. V gave up 2 bases and J gave up 2 bases, with 9 bases separating them. In DNA form, the CDR3 reads TGTGCCAGCAGTTTACCCTCCCTCAACACTGAAGCTTTCTTT. Its translation: CASSLPSLNTEAFF. Using reference TRBV28 and TRBJ1-1 for the parts outside the CDR3, the full variable domain is DVKVTQSSRYLVKRTGEKVFLECVQDMDHENMFWYRQDPGLGLRLIYFSYDVKMKEKGDIPEGYSVSREKKERFSLILESASTNQTSMYLCASSLPSLNTEAFFGQGTRLTVV.

V and J are TRBV28 and TRBJ1-5, with D hard to call. V lost 6 bases, J lost 1 base, and 7 bases lay in between. Germline values: CDR1 MDHEN, CDR2 SYDVKM. CDR3 length equals 13 residues. The CDR3 nucleotides read TGTGCCAGCAGCGGAGACAGCAATCAGCCCCAGCATTTT. Residues: CASSGDSNQPQHF.

The chain employs TRBV28 and TRBJ1-3; D gene unclear. The germline V gene has CDR1 MDHEN and CDR2 SYDVKM. V lost 2 bases, J lost 0 bases, and 11 bases lay in between. There are 16 residues in the CDR3. The CDR3 reads CASSLGPPYSGNTIYF. CDR3 sequence (DNA): TGTGCCAGCAGTTTAGGACCCCCCTACTCTGGAAACACCATATATTTT.

This chain joins TRBV2 and TRBJ1-1; D remains ambiguous. With 8 bases removed from V and 0 bases from J, the gap between germline ends came to 10 bases. The CDR3 sequence is 13 residues long. Germline CDR1 reads SNHLY; CDR2 reads FYNNEI. Here the CDR3 DNA reads TGTGCCAGCCGGTCGGTCATGAACACTGAAGCTTTCTTT. Its protein is CASRSVMNTEAFF.

This clone was picked up a small number of times. V and J are TRBV28 and TRBJ2-2; D ambiguous. Trimming removed 3 bases from V and 4 bases from J, with 9 bases in between. The CDR3 consists of 14 residues. The germline V gene encodes CDR1 MDHEN and CDR2 SYDVKM. The CDR3 DNA reads TGTGCCAGCAGTTTGGAGCTGCTCACCGGGGAGCTGTTTTTT. Its translation: CASSLELLTGELFF.

The J gene is TRBJ1-3, the V gene TRBV27, with D uncertain. Deletions cut 0 bases from V and 0 bases from J, with 9 bases between. Germline V gene data show CDR1 as MNHEY and CDR2 as SMNVEV (reference sequence). There are 16 residues in the CDR3. The CDR3 DNA sequence: TGTGCCAGCAGTTTATCCGCCATCCCCTCTGGAAACACCATATATTTT. Translated: CASSLSAIPSGNTIYF.

This clone was recorded once. The chain joins TRBV7-2 to TRBJ2-2; D unresolved. Germline lookup yields CDR1 SGHTA and CDR2 FQGNSA. This CDR3 has 15 amino acids. Trimming shortened V by 5 bases and J by 7 bases, and 17 bases separated the two germline ends. The DNA for the CDR3 is TGTGCCAGCAGCAAAGACCCACTTGGTAGCGGGGAGCTGTTTTTT. Translating it yields CASSKDPLGSGELFF.

V is TRBV11-1 and J is TRBJ1-2; D is possibly TRBD1 (6 bases). The CDR3 has 14 residues. Germline CDR1 and CDR2: SGHAT and FQDESV (reference sequence). V was shortened by 5 bases and J by 0 bases, with 10 bases between the two germline ends. In nucleotides, the CDR3 is TGTGCCAGCAGCCCTGAGGGGGCTAACTATGGCTACACCTTC. Translated, it gives CASSPEGANYGYTF. Full variable domain (missing parts from reference TRBV11-1 and TRBJ1-2): EAEVAQSPRYKITEKSQAVAFWCDPISGHATLYWYRQILGQGPELLVQFQDESVVDDSQLPKDRFSAERLKGVDSTLKIQPAELGDSAMYLCASSPEGANYGYTFGSGTRLTVV.

The chain combines TRBV28 with TRBJ1-6, with 9 bases matching TRBD1. Germline CDR1 MDHEN, CDR2 SYDVKM. The V and J ends lost 7 bases and 7 bases, in that order; junction bases with no gene match: 11. CDR3 length equals 16 residues. CDR3 sequence reads: CASTSPRQGVNSPLHF. The DNA of the CDR3 is TGTGCCAGCACCTCCCCGCGACAGGGGGTAAATTCACCCCTCCACTTT. Using reference TRBV28 and TRBJ1-6 for the parts outside the CDR3, the full variable domain is DVKVTQSSRYLVKRTGEKVFLECVQDMDHENMFWYRQDPGLGLRLIYFSYDVKMKEKGDIPEGYSVSREKKERFSLILESASTNQTSMYLCASTSPRQGVNSPLHFGNGTRLTVT.

This chain links TRBV7-2 with TRBJ2-7; TRBD1 is a possible D gene (5 bases). Germline loops: CDR1 SGHTA, CDR2 FQGNSA. The CDR3 length is 13 residues. V lost 4 bases and J 1 base, leaving 8 bases between the germline ends. As DNA, the CDR3 is TGTGCCAGCAGCTCCAGGGCATCCTACGAGCAGTACTTC. Translating gives CASSSRASYEQYF.

The CDR3 region has the DNA TGTGCCAGCAGCCAAGAAAGGGAGACCCAGTACTTC. Translating it yields CASSQERETQYF. The chain links TRBV4-2 to TRBJ2-5, with D uncertain. V shed 0 bases and J shed 5 bases, with 4 bases lying between them. This CDR3 comprises 12 residues. Germline lookup yields CDR1 LGHNA and CDR2 YNFKEQ.

The chain combines TRBV2 with TRBJ2-1; 13 nucleotides agree with TRBD2. After removal of 6 bases from V and 8 bases from J, the junction contained 7 bases not matched to a gene. CDR1 and CDR2 from the germline V gene are SNHLY and FYNNEI. The CDR3 runs to 15 residues. The CDR3 DNA reads TGTGCCAGCAGCCCCACTAGCGGGAGGGCCCATGAGCAGTTCTTC. Translation gives CASSPTSGRAHEQFF.

This rearrangement joins TRBV28 to TRBJ2-7; D gene uncertain. The V and J ends lost 6 bases and 3 bases respectively, with 9 bases between them. Per germline, CDR1 MDHEN and CDR2 SYDVKM. The CDR3 sequence is 12 residues long. CDR3 in amino acids: CASRRSRYEQYF. In nucleotides, the CDR3 is TGTGCCAGCAGGCGCAGTCGCTACGAGCAGTACTTC.

This clone has a handful of counts. The chain combines TRBV9 with TRBJ1-6, with TRBD1 matching 9 bases. CDR3 length: 14 residues. Per germline, CDR1 SGDLS and CDR2 YYNGEE. V trimming: 3 bases; J trimming: 10 bases; junction bases outside the gene matches: 5. This chain's CDR3 is CASSATGTGSPLHF. CDR3 nucleotide sequence: TGTGCCAGCAGCGCTACCGGGACAGGGTCACCCCTCCACTTT.

This rearrangement joins TRBV19 to TRBJ1-5; D is possibly TRBD1 (5 bases). Trimming took 8 bases from V and 3 from J, leaving 11 bases between them. Germline lookup yields CDR1 LNHDA and CDR2 SQIVND (reference sequence). The CDR3 covers 13 residues. CDR3 coding DNA: TGTGCCAGTGGAGGACACACCAATCAGCCCCAGCATTTT. It encodes CASGGHTNQPQHF. Full variable domain (remainder filled in from reference TRBV19 and TRBJ1-5): DGGITQSPKYLFRKEGQNVTLSCEQNLNHDAMYWYRQDPGQGLRLIYYSQIVNDFQKGDIAEGYSVSREKKESFPLTVTSAQKNPTAFYLCASGGHTNQPQHFGDGTRLSIL.

The V call is TRBV5-1, the J call TRBJ2-7; 9 bases match TRBD2. Germline CDR1 reads SGHRS; CDR2 reads YFSETQ. The CDR3 runs 14 residues. The V gene end was trimmed by 2 bases and the J gene end by 0 bases; junction bases not matched to a gene: 0. CDR3 coding DNA: TGCGCCAGCAGCTTTAGCGGGAGCTCCTACGAGCAGTACTTC. Its protein product is CASSFSGSSYEQYF.

The rearrangement joins TRBV27 to TRBJ2-1; no reliable D call. Germline-derived CDR1 and CDR2 are MNHEY and SMNVEV (reference sequence). The length of the CDR3 is 14 residues. Trimming pared 1 base from V and 6 bases from J, leaving 10 bases between. CDR3 in amino acids: CASSLYGPINEQFF. The CDR3, as DNA: TGTGCCAGCAGTTTATATGGGCCGATCAATGAGCAGTTCTTC.